The 8 T cell receptor beta chains in this list originate from one sample, sequenced in a study of blood T cell repertoires in COVID-19. Sequencing was performed with immunoSEQ multiplex PCR; in TCRdb, only in-frame clones are kept and a portion is missing. The sample contains about 58,000 clones, around nine tenths of which appear only once. The specimen was peripheral blood. These receptors were obtained from a human donor with active COVID-19. The donor label of this sample is uncertain.

The V call is TRBV5-4, the J call TRBJ2-7; D possibly corresponds to TRBD2 (5 bases). Germline CDR1 SGHNT, CDR2 YYREEE (reference sequence). The CDR3 has 14 residues. Trimming removed 4 bases from V and 3 bases from J, with 14 bases in between. As DNA, the CDR3 is TGTGCCAGCAGCCCAAGGACGGGGAGCTACGAGCAGTACTTC. This gives the protein CASSPRTGSYEQYF. The full variable domain, rest sourced from reference TRBV5-4 and TRBJ2-7, is ETGVTQSPTHLIKTRGQQVTLRCSSQSGHNTVSWYQQALGQGPQFIFQYYREEENGRGNFPPRFSGLQFPNYSSELNVNALELDDSALYLCASSPRTGSYEQYFGPGTRLTVT.

The rearrangement uses TRBV19 and TRBJ2-1; 11 nucleotides align to TRBD2. The germline CDR1 and CDR2 sequences are LNHDA and SQIVND (reference sequence). This CDR3 is 18 amino acids long. The trim removed 1 base at V and 4 bases at J, leaving 9 bases unmatched. The CDR3 DNA follows: TGTGCCAGTAGTATAGTACTAGCGGGGGTCGAGAGATACAATGAGCAGTTCTTC. Amino acids: CASSIVLAGVERYNEQFF.

Comment on this clone: The junction departs from the called germline gene at one end, perhaps through a read error. CDR3 sequence reads: CTSSELFSGEGQFF. The CDR3 DNA is TGTACCAGCAGTGAATTGTTTAGCGGGGAGGGACAGTTCTTC. This rearrangement joins TRBV6-1 to TRBJ2-1; 8 nucleotides match TRBD2. This CDR3 region has 14 residues. Germline CDR1 MNHNS, CDR2 SASEGT.

This chain joins TRBV18 and TRBJ2-7, with D maybe TRBD2 (5 bases). CDR3 length: 13 amino acids. The germline V and J ends were trimmed by 3 bases and 2 bases, with 8 bases remaining between them. Germline CDR1 KGHSH, CDR2 LQKENI. In nucleotides, the CDR3 is TGTGCCAGCTCACCTCGGGGAACCTACGAGCAGTACTTC. Translated: CASSPRGTYEQYF.

This chain links TRBV7-9 with TRBJ2-2, with D maybe TRBD2 (6 bases). This CDR3 contains 13 residues. Germline V gives CDR1 SEHNR, CDR2 FQNEAQ (reference sequence). The CDR3 bases are TGTTCCACCGGGACTCCGAACACCGGGGAGCTGTTTTTT. Residues: CSTGTPNTGELFF.

The chain links TRBV7-3 to TRBJ2-3, with 10 positions matching TRBD2. V shed 6 bases and J 4 bases; nucleotides not matched to a gene: 7. CDR1 and CDR2 (germline): SGHTA, FQGTGA. CDR3 length: 15 amino acids. The CDR3 DNA reads as TGTGCCAGCAGTTCTAGCGGGAGAAGCTCAGATACGCAGTATTTT. Translated: CASSSSGRSSDTQYF.

The chain couples TRBV5-1 to TRBJ1-1; weak D call: TRBD1 (6 bases). Germline lookup yields CDR1 SGHRS and CDR2 YFSETQ. Trimming stripped 3 bases from V and 4 bases from J, with 10 bases between. The CDR3 has 13 residues. The CDR3 reads CASSSQGSTEAFF. The DNA of the CDR3 is TGCGCCAGCAGCTCGCAGGGGAGCACTGAAGCTTTCTTT.

This clone was counted once. The chain couples TRBV19 to TRBJ2-5; TRBD2 might be the D (6 bases). V shed 3 bases and J shed 4 bases, with 18 bases lying between them. CDR3 length: 16 residues. Per the germline V gene, CDR1 is LNHDA and CDR2 is SQIVND (reference sequence). This CDR3 is CASSIGPRGAGETQYF. CDR3 DNA: TGTGCCAGTAGTATCGGCCCGCGGGGCGCCGGAGAGACCCAGTACTTC.